Below are 10 T cell receptor beta chains sequenced from a single sample in a study of blood T cell repertoires in COVID-19. Sequencing was performed with immunoSEQ multiplex PCR; in TCRdb, only in-frame clones are kept and a portion is missing. Of hundreds of thousands of clones listed, 80% to 90% are singletons. Sequencing input: PBMCs or T cells enriched from blood (not recorded which). The receptor source for this set is a woman aged 18-30 years who had recovered from COVID-19.

J is TRBJ1-2 and V is TRBV27; D might be TRBD1 (6 bases). CDR3 length: 15 residues. Trimming removed 2 bases at V and 5 bases at J, with 15 bases between. The germline V gene encodes CDR1 MNHEY and CDR2 SMNVEV (reference sequence). The CDR3 DNA sequence: TGTGCCAGCAGTTTAACGAGGGGGGGTGGTTATGGCTACACCTTC. The encoded protein is CASSLTRGGGYGYTF.

This chain joins TRBV4-2 and TRBJ1-5, with a weak D call TRBD1 (5 bases). CDR3 length: 17 amino acids. The V gene's germline CDR1 is LGHNA and CDR2 YNFKEQ. Trimming took off 0 bases at V and 8 bases at J, with 20 bases between the two ends. The CDR3 protein is CASSQEGPGIGGKPQHF. For the CDR3, the DNA is TGTGCCAGCAGCCAAGAGGGGCCAGGGATAGGTGGGAAGCCCCAGCATTTT.

The CDR3 DNA reads as TGTGCCAGCAGCCAAGATCTCAGCTACGAGCAGTACTTC. It yields the protein CASSQDLSYEQYF. V usage is TRBV14 and J usage is TRBJ2-7; D gene uncertain. V lost 0 bases to trimming and J lost 3 bases, with 6 bases between them. The germline V gene has CDR1 SGHDN and CDR2 FVKESK. The CDR3 is 13 residues long. The full variable domain, in which reference TRBV14 and TRBJ2-7 provide the parts outside the CDR3, is EAGVTQFPSHSVIEKGQTVTLRCDPISGHDNLYWYRRVMGKEIKFLLHFVKESKQDESGMPNNRFLAERTGGTYSTLKVQPAELEDSGVYFCASSQDLSYEQYFGPGTRLTVT.

The chain carries TRBV3-1 (or the pseudogene TRBV3-2) and TRBJ2-3; 10 nucleotides align to TRBD2. Per germline, CDR1 LGHDT and CDR2 YNNKEL (reference sequence). The CDR3 has 15 residues. The J segment lost 5 bases and the V segment lost 1 base, leaving 3 bases of the junction unmatched. This CDR3 reads CASSQVSGGEDTQYF. CDR3 in DNA: TGTGCCAGCAGCCAAGTAAGCGGGGGGGAAGATACGCAGTATTTT.

The rearrangement uses TRBV6-1 and TRBJ2-1, with D perhaps matching TRBD2 (6 bases). Germline-derived CDR1 and CDR2 are MNHNS and SASEGT. There are 15 residues in the CDR3. Trimming left V 3 bases short and J 9 bases short, with 18 bases between. The CDR3 coding sequence is TGTGCCAGCAGTGATAACGCCGGAGGGGCCCTTGAGCAGTTCTTC. Residues: CASSDNAGGALEQFF.

V is TRBV11-2 and J is TRBJ1-3; D is unclear. Germline assignment: CDR1 SGHAT and CDR2 FQNNGV. CDR3 length: 14 amino acids. V was cut by 4 bases and J by 0 bases, with 7 bases left in between. The DNA of the CDR3 is TGTGCCAGCAGCTATTGGCTCTCTGGAAACACCATATATTTT. Its translation: CASSYWLSGNTIYF.

The J gene is TRBJ2-1, the V gene TRBV5-4; TRBD1 matches at 8 bases. V gave up 0 bases and J gave up 5 bases; unmatched junction bases: 4. Germline V gene sequence: CDR1 SGHNT, CDR2 YYREEE (reference sequence). The CDR3 consists of 15 residues. The CDR3 loop reads CASSLAQGVHNEQFF. The CDR3 DNA follows: TGTGCCAGCAGCTTGGCACAGGGGGTACACAATGAGCAGTTCTTC.

This chain connects TRBV3-1 (or the pseudogene TRBV3-2) to TRBJ1-1; no clear D gene. Germline CDR1 reads LGHDT; CDR2 reads YNNKEL (reference sequence). Trimming took off 5 bases at V and 0 bases at J, with 10 bases between the two ends. This CDR3 is 14 amino acids long. CDR3 in amino acids: CASSSQTMNTEAFF. The CDR3 DNA reads as TGTGCCAGCAGCTCCCAGACAATGAACACTGAAGCTTTCTTT.

The J gene is TRBJ1-4, the V gene TRBV6-6; weak D call: TRBD1 (6 bases). Germline CDR1 and CDR2: MNHNY and SVGAGI (reference sequence). CDR3 length equals 14 residues. V was clipped by 4 bases and J by 8 bases, with 14 bases between them. CDR3 in amino acids: CASSSRGGAEKLFF. The CDR3 DNA sequence: TGTGCCAGCAGTTCCCGGGGGGGCGCCGAAAAACTGTTTTTT.

This chain uses TRBV27 with TRBJ1-2; 11 bases match TRBD1. Germline trimming cut 6 bases from V and 8 bases from J; bases unmatched to any gene: 8. The CDR3 has 14 residues. Germline CDR1 and CDR2: MNHEY and SMNVEV (reference sequence). CDR3 region: CASSRTGGAKGYTF. The CDR3 DNA reads as TGTGCCAGCAGCCGGACAGGGGGCGCAAAGGGCTACACCTTC.